A single sample is the source of the 8 T cell receptor beta chains below, sequenced in a study of T cell responses to AZD1222 COVID-19 vaccine. Data came from immunoSEQ multiplex PCR; TCRdb stores just in-frame clones and leaves some out. The sample yields 90,000 or so clones, 70% to 90% seen once. The source material was peripheral blood, sampled on day 0 of AZD1222 vaccination. The source of these receptors is an adult in good health.

The rearrangement links TRBV5-6 to TRBJ2-4; 7 nucleotides line up with TRBD1. Germline loops: CDR1 SGHDT, CDR2 YYEEEE. The V and J ends lost 0 bases and 5 bases, in that order; junction bases with no gene match: 8. This CDR3 contains 16 residues. CDR3 DNA sequence: TGTGCCAGCAGCTTGGGGACCGGCCAGGGGGAAAACATTCAGTACTTC. It specifies CASSLGTGQGENIQYF.

The chain is built from TRBV7-6 and TRBJ1-1; possible D gene TRBD1, 6 bases. Trimming cost V 5 bases and J 5 bases, with 12 bases left between them. The CDR3 totals 13 residues. Germline V CDR1 and CDR2: SGHVS, FNYEAQ. The CDR3 spells CASSRGGETEAFF. In nucleotides, the CDR3 is TGTGCCAGCAGCCGAGGGGGTGAGACTGAAGCTTTCTTT.

In regard to this clone: The sample has other DNA sequences that encode this CDR3 too. The CDR3 DNA reads as TGCGCCAGCAGCCAAGATTCAGTTAACTATGGCTACACCTTC. Its translation is CASSQDSVNYGYTF. The V and J genes are TRBV4-1 and TRBJ1-2; D gene unclear. Germline lookup yields CDR1 MGHRA and CDR2 YSYEKL. This CDR3 comprises 14 residues. Trimming took 0 bases from V and 1 from J, leaving 6 bases between them.

The CDR3: CASSPPGTDYNEQFF. In DNA, the CDR3 is TGTGCCAGCTCACCACCTGGTACGGACTACAATGAGCAGTTCTTC. The chain employs TRBV18 and TRBJ2-1; D ambiguous. The germline gives CDR1 KGHSH, CDR2 LQKENI. This CDR3 has 15 amino acids. The ends were cut back, 0 bases at V and 3 bases at J, with 9 bases in the middle. The full variable domain, in which reference TRBV18 and TRBJ2-1 provide the parts outside the CDR3, is NAGVMQNPRHLVRRRGQEARLRCSPMKGHSHVYWYRQLPEEGLKFMVYLQKENIIDESGMPKERFSAEFPKEGPSILRIQQVVRGDSAAYFCASSPPGTDYNEQFFGPGTRLTVL.

The V call is TRBV12-3 or TRBV12-4, the J call TRBJ2-1; TRBD1 might be the D (6 bases). The CDR3 consists of 13 residues. V lost 8 bases and J lost 5, with 13 bases in between. CDR3 coding DNA: TGTGCCAGCGGCCGGACAGCAAACAATGAGCAGTTCTTC. Its protein product is CASGRTANNEQFF.

The V gene is TRBV6-5, the J gene TRBJ2-1; 11 nucleotides agree with TRBD2. With V trimmed by 6 bases and J by 6 bases, 7 bases remained unmatched. In germline, CDR1 is MNHEY, CDR2 SVGAGI. This CDR3 contains 15 residues. CDR3 nucleotide sequence: TGTGCCAGCAGCGATACTAGCGGGGGTGCCAATGAGCAGTTCTTC. Translation gives CASSDTSGGANEQFF.

The chain is built from TRBV6-2 or TRBV6-3 and TRBJ1-5; D gene uncertain. Germline V CDR1 and CDR2: MNHEY, SVGEGT. The CDR3 extends over 11 amino acids. V was shortened by 5 bases and J by 7 bases, with 6 bases between the two germline ends. The CDR3 DNA follows: TGTGCCAGCAGTAATTCACAGCCCCAGCATTTT. It codes for CASSNSQPQHF.

The chain couples TRBV19 to TRBJ1-2; 7 bases are shared with TRBD1. Germline loops: CDR1 LNHDA, CDR2 SQIVND (reference sequence). V gave up 6 bases and J gave up 7 bases; unmatched junction bases: 11. The CDR3 is made up of 14 amino acids. CDR3 amino acids: CASSPPDRVAGYTF. DNA for the CDR3: TGTGCCAGTAGCCCCCCTGACAGGGTGGCTGGCTACACCTTC. The entire variable domain, with the rest obtained from reference TRBV19 and TRBJ1-2, is as follows: DGGITQSPKYLFRKEGQNVTLSCEQNLNHDAMYWYRQDPGQGLRLIYYSQIVNDFQKGDIAEGYSVSREKKESFPLTVTSAQKNPTAFYLCASSPPDRVAGYTFGSGTRLTVV.